This T cell receptor (beta chain) originates from a study of blood T cell repertoires in COVID-19. Across the study: There were acute and convalescent COVID-19 samples, and they came from the United States, Italy and Spain.

Germline loops: CDR1 KGHDR, CDR2 SFDVKD. CDR3 length: 15 amino acids. Trimming left V 5 bases short and J 7 bases short, with 17 bases between. Cohorts were determined from participant-reported clinical history. Source study methods: Amplified reference gene primers provided the basis for estimating nucleated cell counts. Clones were sequenced by immunoSEQ multiplex PCR, and TCRdb holds only the in-frame ones, with some missing. V, J and clone size were drawn from that table, and D and trimming were deduced from the DNA. Of roughly 400,000 clones listed, around 90% are singletons. The sample taken for sequencing was PBMCs or T cells enriched from blood (not recorded which). The chain has TRBV24-1 and TRBJ1-5; D might be TRBD1 (6 bases). The sequence was obtained from a woman in her forties with acute COVID-19. The CDR3 region is CATSVSGEGGQPQHF. The CDR3 nucleotides read TGTGCCACCAGTGTTTCGGGGGAGGGGGGCCAGCCCCAGCATTTT.